One and the same sample provided the 10 T cell receptor beta chains below, sequenced in a study of cytomegalovirus exposure and HLA in healthy donors. Some clones are missing from TCRdb's copy, which holds only in-frame ones; the method was immunoSEQ multiplex PCR. The sample carries 250,000 to 400,000 clones, approximately 88% recorded once. The specimen sequenced was PBMCs. These receptors were obtained from a man aged 25-45 years in good health and CMV-seronegative.

The rearrangement uses TRBV6-1 and TRBJ1-6, with D perhaps matching TRBD1 (5 bases). Germline V gene data show CDR1 as MNHNS and CDR2 as SASEGT. The V end was cut by 6 bases, the J end by 1 base, with 10 bases between. This CDR3 comprises 15 residues. DNA for the CDR3: TGTGCCAGCAGACAGCAGGGATCCTATAATTCACCCCTCCACTTT. It translates to CASRQQGSYNSPLHF.

This chain uses TRBV6-1 with TRBJ2-6; D gene unclear. Trimming took 4 bases from V and 0 from J, leaving 4 bases between them. The CDR3 totals 14 residues. Germline CDR1 reads MNHNS; CDR2 reads SASEGT. The CDR3 loop reads CASSGASGANVLTF. The CDR3 bases are TGTGCCAGCAGTGGGGCCTCTGGGGCCAACGTCCTGACTTTC.

The chain links TRBV11-2 to TRBJ2-3, with 9 bases aligning to TRBD2. J was trimmed by 0 bases and V by 2 bases; bases with no gene match: 9. In germline, CDR1 is SGHAT, CDR2 FQNNGV. This CDR3 has 18 amino acids. DNA for the CDR3: TGTGCCAGCAGCTTACTCGCGGGGGGGCTCACTAGCACAGATACGCAGTATTTT. This encodes CASSLLAGGLTSTDTQYF.

The J gene is TRBJ1-4, the V gene TRBV2; tentatively, D is TRBD1 (6 bases). This CDR3 comprises 15 residues. CDR1 is SNHLY and CDR2 is FYNNEI in the germline V gene. The V and J ends lost 2 bases and 5 bases respectively, with 12 bases between them. CDR3 DNA: TGTGCCAGCAGTGAATTTGGGCAGGGGAATGAAAAACTGTTTTTT. This sequence encodes CASSEFGQGNEKLFF.

CDR3 amino acids: CASSQVHRAASTDTQYF. The CDR3 DNA follows: TGCGCCAGCAGCCAAGTTCACAGGGCTGCTAGCACAGATACGCAGTATTTT. This chain uses TRBV4-1 with TRBJ2-3, with D perhaps TRBD1 (6 bases). The CDR3 is 17 residues long. With 1 base removed from V and 0 bases from J, the gap between germline ends came to 14 bases. Looked up from germline, CDR1 is MGHRA and CDR2 is YSYEKL.

The chain employs TRBV23-1 and TRBJ2-3; D call uncertain. TRBV23-1 is an open reading frame whose function is uncertain. The germline V and J ends were trimmed by 4 bases and 2 bases, with 19 bases remaining between them. The CDR3 runs to 17 residues. CDR3 DNA sequence: TGCGCCAGCAGTCGATTACCAGTGGTTCAGGCCACAGATACGCAGTATTTT. It yields the protein CASSRLPVVQATDTQYF.

This rearrangement joins TRBV10-2 to TRBJ2-5; D ambiguous. The CDR3 is 13 amino acids. Between the trimmed V and J ends, which lost 11 bases and 4 bases, there was a span of 17 bases. Germline lookup yields CDR1 WSHSY and CDR2 SAAADI. CDR3 nucleotide sequence: TGCGCCGCCCACGGTGGTACCCCAGAGACCCAGTACTTC. Residues: CAAHGGTPETQYF.

The V gene is TRBV7-9, the J gene TRBJ2-3; 7 bases map to TRBD1. The CDR3 runs to 15 residues. V shed 2 bases, J shed 5 bases, and the junction held 7 bases outside the gene matches. CDR1 is SEHNR and CDR2 is FQNEAQ in the germline V gene (reference sequence). CDR3 protein: CASSLNIAGGDTQYF. CDR3 nucleotides: TGTGCCAGCAGCTTAAACATAGCAGGGGGAGATACGCAGTATTTT.

V gene TRBV7-8 combines with J gene TRBJ2-2, with D possibly matching TRBD1 (6 bases). This CDR3 contains 14 residues. Germline values: CDR1 SGHVS, CDR2 FQNEAQ. Trimming shortened V by 0 bases and J by 6 bases, and 8 bases separated the two germline ends. For the CDR3, the DNA is TGTGCCAGCAGCTTAGCTTCAGGGGCCGGGGAGCTGTTTTTT. Translation gives CASSLASGAGELFF.

The V gene is TRBV5-4, the J gene TRBJ2-1; 8 bases are a match to TRBD2. Germline values: CDR1 SGHNT, CDR2 YYREEE (reference sequence). The CDR3 length is 15 residues. V was clipped by 1 base and J by 9 bases; unmatched bases: 9. CDR3 loop: CASSLIRGGIPEQFF. CDR3 DNA: TGTGCCAGCAGCTTGATTCGGGGGGGCATTCCTGAGCAGTTCTTC.